A single sample gave rise to the 5 T cell receptor beta chains below, sequenced in a study of blood T cell repertoires in COVID-19. TCRdb keeps only in-frame clones here, not all; method: immunoSEQ multiplex PCR. The sample carries roughly 440,000 clones, about 91% recorded once. Material for sequencing was peripheral blood. These receptors were collected from a woman in her forties or fifties with COVID-19, enrolled during active disease.

This sequence joins TRBV24-1 and TRBJ2-5; maybe TRBD1 (6 bases). Germline V gene sequence: CDR1 KGHDR, CDR2 SFDVKD. V was clipped by 5 bases and J by 5 bases, with 20 bases between them. The CDR3 is made up of 16 amino acids. The CDR3 protein is CATSGTAGVIAETQYF. Here the CDR3 DNA reads TGTGCCACCAGTGGTACGGCAGGGGTAATAGCGGAGACCCAGTACTTC.

V usage is TRBV5-4 and J usage is TRBJ1-1, with D possibly matching TRBD1 (5 bases). V lost 2 bases to trimming and J lost 2 bases, with 22 bases between them. Germline assignment: CDR1 SGHNT and CDR2 YYREEE (reference sequence). This CDR3 has 18 residues. CDR3 in amino acids: CASSFSSPGITFNTEAFF. In DNA, the CDR3 is TGTGCCAGCAGCTTCAGTAGCCCAGGGATAACATTCAACACTGAAGCTTTCTTT. Based on the CDR3 plus reference TRBV5-4 and TRBJ1-1, the full variable domain is ETGVTQSPTHLIKTRGQQVTLRCSSQSGHNTVSWYQQALGQGPQFIFQYYREEENGRGNFPPRFSGLQFPNYSSELNVNALELDDSALYLCASSFSSPGITFNTEAFFGQGTRLTVV.

The chain has TRBV6-5 and TRBJ2-7; D unclear. The V end was cut by 7 bases, the J end by 0 bases, with 7 bases between. From germline, CDR1 is MNHEY and CDR2 SVGAGI. The CDR3 consists of 12 residues. The CDR3 reads CASTTSSYEQYF. The CDR3 coding sequence is TGTGCCAGCACCACGAGCTCCTACGAGCAGTACTTC.

The rearrangement joins TRBV13 to TRBJ2-7, with D tentatively TRBD1 (6 bases). Trimming removed 5 bases at V and 0 bases at J, with 14 bases between. The CDR3 contains 15 residues. Germline assignment: CDR1 PRHDT and CDR2 FYEKMQ (reference sequence). The CDR3 region has the DNA TGTGCCAGCAGCCCCGGGACACCCGTCTCCTACGAGCAGTACTTC. Its protein product is CASSPGTPVSYEQYF.

This clone was seen just once. The chain is built from TRBV27 and TRBJ2-7; 8 bases map to TRBD1. After removal of 6 bases from V and 6 bases from J, the junction contained 7 bases not matched to a gene. This CDR3 has 13 residues. Germline lookup yields CDR1 MNHEY and CDR2 SMNVEV (reference sequence). CDR3 nucleotide sequence: TGTGCCAGCAGGCGGACAGGGTACCCCGAGCAGTACTTC. Translation: CASRRTGYPEQYF.